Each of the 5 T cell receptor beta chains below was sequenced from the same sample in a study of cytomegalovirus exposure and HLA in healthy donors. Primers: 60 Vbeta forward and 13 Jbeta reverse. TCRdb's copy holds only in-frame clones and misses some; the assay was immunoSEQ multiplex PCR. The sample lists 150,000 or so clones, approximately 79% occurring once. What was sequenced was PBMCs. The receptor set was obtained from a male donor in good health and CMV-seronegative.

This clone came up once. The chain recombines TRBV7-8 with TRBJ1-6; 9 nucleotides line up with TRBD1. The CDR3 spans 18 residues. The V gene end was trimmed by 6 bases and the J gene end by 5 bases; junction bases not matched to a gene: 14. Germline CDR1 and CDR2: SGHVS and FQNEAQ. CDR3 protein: CASRMDRGRTGNNSPLHF. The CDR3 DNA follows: TGTGCCAGCAGGATGGACAGGGGCAGGACGGGGAATAATTCACCCCTCCACTTT.

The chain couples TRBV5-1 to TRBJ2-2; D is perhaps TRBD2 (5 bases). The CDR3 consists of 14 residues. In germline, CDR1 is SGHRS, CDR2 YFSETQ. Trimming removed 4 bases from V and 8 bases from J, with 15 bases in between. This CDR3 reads CASSRAPGGGELFF. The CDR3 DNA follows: TGCGCCAGCAGCCGGGCCCCCGGAGGAGGGGAGCTGTTTTTT. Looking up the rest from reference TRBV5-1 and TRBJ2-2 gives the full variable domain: KAGVTQTPRYLIKTRGQQVTLSCSPISGHRSVSWYQQTPGQGLQFLFEYFSETQRNKGNFPGRFSGRQFSNSRSEMNVSTLELGDSALYLCASSRAPGGGELFFGEGSRLTVL.

CDR3 in DNA: TGTGCTAGTGGGAATACAGGGGACGATGGCTACACCTTC. Translating gives CASGNTGDDGYTF. V usage is TRBV12-5 and J usage is TRBJ1-2, with TRBD1 matching 7 bases. The junction had 7 bases not matched to a gene; V was cut back by 6 bases and J by 6 bases. Germline V lookup: CDR1 LGHNT, CDR2 FRNRAP. The CDR3 is 13 amino acids.

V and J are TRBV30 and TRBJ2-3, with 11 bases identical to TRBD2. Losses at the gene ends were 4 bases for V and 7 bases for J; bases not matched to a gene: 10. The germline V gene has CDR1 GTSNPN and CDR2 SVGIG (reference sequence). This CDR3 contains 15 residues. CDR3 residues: CAWTSSGRLSYTQYF. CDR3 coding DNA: TGTGCCTGGACCTCTAGCGGGAGGTTATCTTATACGCAGTATTTT.

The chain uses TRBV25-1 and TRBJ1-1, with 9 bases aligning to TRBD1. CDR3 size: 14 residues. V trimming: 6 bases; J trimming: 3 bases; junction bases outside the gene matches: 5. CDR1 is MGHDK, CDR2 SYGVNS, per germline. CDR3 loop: CASRAGTGYTEAFF. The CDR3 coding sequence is TGTGCCAGCAGAGCCGGGACAGGGTACACTGAAGCTTTCTTT.